These 9 T cell receptor beta chains share one sample of origin, sequenced in a study of regulatory T cells in long-lasting Graves disease. CDR3-region Arm-PCR and iRepertoire HTBI primers produced the TCR beta libraries. TCRdb passed the multiplex PCR reads through MiXCR, listing each CDR3 protein once. The data contain 580,000 or so distinct CDR3 sequences, roughly 16% of them singletons. Time point meaning: newly diagnosed GD, antithyroid drugs for less than 3 months. Construction of the TCR library relied on RNA isolated from PBMCs. A further study also used this sample, focusing on T cells in Graves' hyperthyroidism and ophthalmopathy.

Specimen: peripheral blood mononuclear cells (PBMCs), collected at new diagnosis, from a patient treated with antithyroid drugs. The receptors were gathered from a man aged 18 to 30 with Graves disease.

V gene TRBV18 combines with J gene TRBJ1-5; TRBD1 aligns across 8 bases. Losses at the gene ends were 3 bases for V and 7 bases for J; bases not matched to a gene: 11. Germline CDR1 and CDR2: KGHSH and LQKENI. The CDR3 loop spans 16 amino acids. The CDR3 bases are TGTGCCAGCTCACCTTTGGGACAGGCCCAGACCCAGCCCCAGCATTTT. Translation: CASSPLGQAQTQPQHF.

There are a few counts of this clonotype. This rearrangement joins TRBV20-1 to TRBJ2-4; D call uncertain. CDR1 is DFQATT, CDR2 SNEGSKA, per germline (reference sequence). The V and J ends lost 1 base and 0 bases respectively, with 10 bases between them. The CDR3 is 15 residues long. The CDR3 coding sequence is TGCAGTGCTAGAGTTTTGACGGGAGCCAAAAACATTCAGTACTTC. It specifies CSARVLTGAKNIQYF.

This clonotype was counted ten times or more. The chain uses TRBV10-1 and TRBJ2-7; D not certain. The germline CDR1 and CDR2 sequences are WNHNN and SYGVQD (reference sequence). The CDR3 spans 14 residues. Trimming stripped 4 bases from V and 2 bases from J, with 12 bases between. The CDR3 bases are TGCGCCAGCAGTGTGGCGACGGACCCCTACGAGCAGTACTTC. Encoded protein: CASSVATDPYEQYF.

This clonotype was counted a few times. The rearrangement links TRBV13 to TRBJ1-1, with 9 bases fitting TRBD1. The CDR3 is made up of 15 amino acids. J gave up 1 base and V 3 bases, and 3 bases lay outside the gene matches. CDR1 PRHDT and CDR2 FYEKMQ come from the germline V gene (reference sequence). CDR3 protein: CASSFHRGQNTEAFF. The CDR3 DNA follows: TGTGCCAGCAGCTTCCACAGGGGGCAGAACACTGAAGCTTTCTTT.

This chain links TRBV6-1 with TRBJ1-5, with D perhaps TRBD1 (5 bases). V lost 3 bases and J lost 11, with 17 bases in between. This CDR3 comprises 14 residues. Per germline, CDR1 MNHNS and CDR2 SASEGT. The CDR3 DNA follows: TGTGCCAGCAGTGACACGGGGCTTATTTCGTCCCAGCATTTT. This encodes CASSDTGLISSQHF.

This clonotype was observed a handful of times. The chain couples TRBV7-6 to TRBJ2-1; 8 bases are a match to TRBD1. V shed 0 bases and J 5 bases; nucleotides not matched to a gene: 0. Germline CDR1 SGHVS, CDR2 FNYEAQ. The CDR3 runs to 14 residues. CDR3 in DNA: TGTGCCAGCAGCTTAGCGGGACAGGACAATGAGCAGTTCTTC. This encodes CASSLAGQDNEQFF.

The chain combines TRBV9 with TRBJ1-3; 8 nucleotides line up with TRBD1. V dropped 3 bases and J dropped 4; count of bases not matched to a gene: 6. In germline, CDR1 is SGDLS, CDR2 YYNGEE. CDR3 size: 15 residues. CDR3 sequence: CASSGSPGGGNTIYF. Written as DNA, the CDR3 is TGTGCCAGCAGCGGTAGCCCAGGGGGCGGAAACACCATATATTTT.

V and J are TRBV10-3 and TRBJ1-2, with TRBD1 identical over 8 bases. The CDR3 consists of 15 residues. Germline CDR1 reads ENHRY; CDR2 reads SYGVKD. Unmatched junction bases numbered 9, after V lost 7 bases and J lost 2 bases. The CDR3: CAIMTQGEANYGYTF. The CDR3 DNA is TGTGCCATCATGACACAGGGGGAGGCGAACTATGGCTACACCTTC.

The V and J genes are TRBV20-1 and TRBJ1-5; D not certain. Germline V gene sequence: CDR1 DFQATT, CDR2 SNEGSKA (reference sequence). CDR3 length: 13 residues. Trimming took off 3 bases at V and 5 bases at J, with 11 bases between the two ends. CDR3 sequence reads: CSASADGDQPQHF. CDR3 nucleotides: TGCAGTGCTAGCGCTGACGGAGATCAGCCCCAGCATTTT.